These 11 T cell receptor beta chains were sequenced from one sample in a study of cytomegalovirus exposure and HLA in healthy donors. PCR amplification relied on 60 Vbeta primers (plus 13 Jbeta primers). Using immunoSEQ multiplex PCR, the repertoire was profiled, and TCRdb retains in-frame clones only, with some absent. The table lists approximately 150,000 clones, approximately 72% of them singletons. Specimen: PBMCs. The receptors derive from a woman aged 60-70 years in good health and CMV-seronegative.

V gene TRBV7-9 combines with J gene TRBJ1-1; D is uncertain. This CDR3 contains 16 residues. The V gene lost 5 bases and the J gene lost 2 bases, with 18 bases spanning the gap. The germline gives CDR1 SEHNR, CDR2 FQNEAQ (reference sequence). In DNA form, the CDR3 reads TGTGCCAGCAGCCTATTGCGGTTTATGGAAAACACTGAAGCTTTCTTT. Encoded protein: CASSLLRFMENTEAFF.

This chain joins TRBV29-1 and TRBJ2-7, with 7 bases lining up with TRBD1. Looked up from germline, CDR1 is SQVTM and CDR2 is ANQGSEA. The CDR3 extends over 11 amino acids. Trimming at V came to 6 bases and at J to 9 bases, leaving 8 bases not matched to a gene. This CDR3 reads CSVPEGAGQYF. The CDR3 region has the DNA TGCAGCGTCCCAGAGGGGGCAGGGCAGTACTTC.

V gene TRBV5-6 combines with J gene TRBJ2-7; maybe TRBD1 (6 bases). Germline CDR1 and CDR2: SGHDT and YYEEEE. This CDR3 has 12 residues. V was shortened by 4 bases and J by 5 bases, with 10 bases between the two germline ends. CDR3 nucleotides: TGTGCCAGCAGCGTACAGGGTCACGAGCAGTACTTC. Translation gives CASSVQGHEQYF.

This clone appeared once. The chain employs TRBV7-2 and TRBJ1-3; D unclear. Trimming removed 3 bases at V and 2 bases at J, with 8 bases between. CDR3 length: 14 amino acids. Germline CDR1 SGHTA, CDR2 FQGNSA. The CDR3 nucleotides are TGTGCCAGCAGCTTGGGTGAGGCTGGAAACACCATATATTTT. It is translated as CASSLGEAGNTIYF.

This rearrangement joins TRBV4-2 to TRBJ2-1, with 12 positions matching TRBD2. Germline CDR1 is LGHNA and CDR2 is YNFKEQ. The CDR3 spans 15 residues. With 4 bases clipped from V and 3 bases from J, the junction kept 1 base outside the gene matches. The CDR3 loop is CASSPSGRDYNEQFF. CDR3 coding DNA: TGTGCCAGCAGCCCTAGCGGGAGGGACTACAATGAGCAGTTCTTC.

The rearrangement uses TRBV4-2 and TRBJ2-7, with a weak D call TRBD2 (6 bases). V was pared by 3 bases and J by 1 base, with 7 bases between. CDR3 length equals 13 residues. The germline CDR1 and CDR2 sequences are LGHNA and YNFKEQ. The DNA for the CDR3 is TGTGCCAGCAGCCAGGGACTTTCCTACGAGCAGTACTTC. This translates into CASSQGLSYEQYF.

V is TRBV7-8 and J is TRBJ2-2, with 7 bases that match TRBD2. V trimming: 8 bases; J trimming: 6 bases; junction bases outside the gene matches: 9. Germline-derived CDR1 and CDR2 are SGHVS and FQNEAQ. The CDR3 runs 14 residues. The CDR3 spells CASRGDEVAGELFF. For the CDR3, the DNA is TGTGCCAGCCGGGGGGACGAGGTCGCCGGGGAGCTGTTTTTT.

V gene TRBV6-5 combines with J gene TRBJ2-5; 9 nucleotides agree with TRBD1. The J call is uncertain, as TRBJ2-7 better fits the DNA end. The CDR3 spans 14 residues. Germline CDR1 is MNHEY and CDR2 is SVGAGI. In DNA form, the CDR3 reads TGTGCCAGCAGCCCGGGACAGGGCCTCTACGAGCAGTACTTC. It translates to CASSPGQGLYEQYF.

This chain connects TRBV28 to TRBJ2-5, with D possibly matching TRBD2 (5 bases). Trimming cost V 5 bases and J 5 bases, with 9 bases left between them. Germline CDR1 and CDR2: MDHEN and SYDVKM. The CDR3 consists of 12 residues. As DNA, the CDR3 is TGTGCCAGCAGTCCTAGCAGGGAGACCCAGTACTTC. Translating it yields CASSPSRETQYF.

The genes are TRBV5-4 and TRBJ2-7; possibly TRBD1 for D (5 bases). CDR1 is SGHNT and CDR2 is YYREEE in the germline V gene (reference sequence). V lost 4 bases, J lost 2 bases, and 16 bases lay in between. CDR3 size: 15 residues. CDR3 in amino acids: CASSPQGRGPYEQYF. For the CDR3, the DNA is TGTGCCAGCAGCCCCCAGGGTAGGGGCCCCTACGAGCAGTACTTC. Using reference TRBV5-4 and TRBJ2-7 for the parts outside the CDR3, the full variable domain is ETGVTQSPTHLIKTRGQQVTLRCSSQSGHNTVSWYQQALGQGPQFIFQYYREEENGRGNFPPRFSGLQFPNYSSELNVNALELDDSALYLCASSPQGRGPYEQYFGPGTRLTVT.

This clone was observed a few times. The V call is TRBV6-1, the J call TRBJ1-5, with D tentatively TRBD1 (6 bases). The V gene lost 6 bases and the J gene lost 4 bases, with 7 bases spanning the gap. Germline V CDR1 and CDR2: MNHNS, SASEGT. The CDR3 loop spans 12 amino acids. CDR3 protein: CASRGGNQPQHF. In DNA form, the CDR3 reads TGTGCCAGCAGAGGGGGTAATCAGCCCCAGCATTTT.